A single sample is the source of the 32 T cell receptor beta chains below, sequenced in a study of blood T cell repertoires in COVID-19. TCRdb's copy holds only in-frame clones and misses some; the assay was immunoSEQ multiplex PCR. The sample consists of under 80,000 clones, 83% of them appearing once. Sequenced: peripheral blood. These receptors were obtained from an elderly man with acute or convalescent COVID-19.

V usage is TRBV18 and J usage is TRBJ2-7; no reliable D call. CDR3 length: 14 amino acids. Germline CDR1 is KGHSH and CDR2 is LQKENI. V was pared by 1 base and J by 5 bases, with 12 bases between. This CDR3 reads CASSPLPALNEQYF. CDR3 DNA: TGTGCCAGCTCACCACTTCCAGCGTTGAACGAGCAGTACTTC. Together with reference TRBV18 and TRBJ2-7, the CDR3 gives the full variable domain: NAGVMQNPRHLVRRRGQEARLRCSPMKGHSHVYWYRQLPEEGLKFMVYLQKENIIDESGMPKERFSAEFPKEGPSILRIQQVVRGDSAAYFCASSPLPALNEQYFGPGTRLTVT.

V is TRBV19 and J is TRBJ2-5; TRBD1 agrees at 10 bases. From germline, CDR1 is LNHDA and CDR2 SQIVND (reference sequence). V gave up 5 bases and J gave up 3 bases; unmatched junction bases: 9. CDR3 length: 16 residues. The CDR3 DNA is TGTGCCAGTAGTCTCGTATACGGACAGGGGGAAGAGACCCAGTACTTC. Translation: CASSLVYGQGEETQYF.

The CDR3 protein is CASKAVQETQYF. CDR3 sequence (DNA): TGTGCCAGCAAAGCGGTACAAGAGACCCAGTACTTC. The V call is TRBV4-2, the J call TRBJ2-5; TRBD2 is a possible D gene (5 bases). There are 12 residues in the CDR3. The ends were cut back, 7 bases at V and 2 bases at J, with 8 bases in the middle. Germline V CDR1 and CDR2: LGHNA, YNFKEQ.

The V and J genes are TRBV19 and TRBJ2-3, with D tentatively TRBD2 (5 bases). This CDR3 spans 13 amino acids. Per the germline V gene, CDR1 is LNHDA and CDR2 is SQIVND (reference sequence). V was shortened by 7 bases and J by 0 bases, with 8 bases between the two germline ends. Written as DNA, the CDR3 is TGTGCCAGTAAGGACTCTAGCACAGATACGCAGTATTTT. Its translation is CASKDSSTDTQYF.

The chain joins TRBV12-3 or TRBV12-4 to TRBJ1-1; D not resolved. V shed 5 bases and J shed 0 bases, with 7 bases lying between them. The CDR3 consists of 13 residues. The CDR3 is CASSLGVNTEAFF. In nucleotides, the CDR3 is TGTGCCAGCAGTCTCGGGGTGAACACTGAAGCTTTCTTT.

The genes are TRBV7-2 and TRBJ1-1; possibly TRBD1 for D (6 bases). CDR3 length equals 15 residues. Looked up from germline, CDR1 is SGHTA and CDR2 is FQGNSA. With 1 base removed from V and 0 bases from J, the gap between germline ends came to 9 bases. The CDR3 loop reads CASSLVGTMNTEAFF. The CDR3 DNA reads TGTGCCAGCAGCTTAGTCGGGACAATGAACACTGAAGCTTTCTTT.

This chain uses TRBV19 with TRBJ1-5, with D unresolved. Germline V gene sequence: CDR1 LNHDA, CDR2 SQIVND (reference sequence). V was pared by 5 bases and J by 1 base, with 6 bases between. The CDR3 sequence is 13 residues long. The CDR3 loop is CASSGQSNQPQHF. CDR3 sequence (DNA): TGTGCCAGTAGTGGGCAGAGCAATCAGCCCCAGCATTTT.

This clone was detected only once. A junction end diverges from the germline sequence, so it may reflect a read error. This sequence joins TRBV4-3 and TRBJ2-6, with a tentative D call TRBD1 (6 bases). The length of the CDR3 is 17 residues. CDR1 is LGHNA and CDR2 is YSLEER in the germline V gene. The CDR3 DNA follows: TGCGCCAGTAGCCTGGGGACACAACTATCTGGGGCCAACGTCCTGACTTTC. Amino acid sequence: CASSLGTQLSGANVLTF.

The chain recombines TRBV6-5 with TRBJ1-1; D call uncertain. Germline V gene sequence: CDR1 MNHEY, CDR2 SVGAGI. The CDR3 length is 15 residues. The germline V and J ends were trimmed by 0 bases and 1 base, with 9 bases remaining between them. CDR3 protein: CASSYSRRSNTEAFF. The CDR3 DNA is TGTGCCAGCAGTTACTCGAGGCGCTCGAACACTGAAGCTTTCTTT.

This clone was seen more than once but under ten times. The chain couples TRBV28 to TRBJ1-5; D is possibly TRBD1 (5 bases). CDR3 length: 13 residues. V lost 6 bases and J lost 8, with 14 bases in between. Germline V CDR1 and CDR2: MDHEN, SYDVKM. For the CDR3, the DNA is TGTGCCAGCAGGGACACTCCAGGAGAGCCCCAGCATTTT. This gives the protein CASRDTPGEPQHF.

Notes on this clone: A read error may produce the germline difference seen at one junction end. This chain links TRBV11-2 with TRBJ2-3, with TRBD1 matching over 9 bases. The germline V gene encodes CDR1 SGHAT and CDR2 FQNNGV. The CDR3 length is 15 residues. The CDR3 DNA reads as TGTGCCAGCAGCATAGACAGGGGGTTTGGAGATACGCAGTATTTT. Translating gives CASSIDRGFGDTQYF.

V gene TRBV2 combines with J gene TRBJ1-3; the match to TRBD1 covers 7 bases. Germline assignment: CDR1 SNHLY and CDR2 FYNNEI. J gave up 2 bases and V 3 bases, and 4 bases lay outside the gene matches. This CDR3 is 15 amino acids long. For the CDR3, the DNA is TGTGCCAGCAGTGACCCTCAGGGGGCTGGAAACACCATATATTTT. Translated: CASSDPQGAGNTIYF.

This chain uses TRBV28 with TRBJ1-2; 7 bases line up with TRBD1. With V trimmed by 3 bases and J by 8 bases, 18 bases remained unmatched. The length of the CDR3 is 17 residues. The germline gives CDR1 MDHEN, CDR2 SYDVKM. CDR3 coding DNA: TGTGCCAGCAGTTTTGGGGACAGTAATTCAAGGGGTGGAGGCTACACCTTC. This translates into CASSFGDSNSRGGGYTF.

The rearrangement links TRBV5-1 to TRBJ1-3, with 11 positions matching TRBD1. Germline CDR1 reads SGHRS; CDR2 reads YFSETQ. This CDR3 has 17 residues. V dropped 4 bases and J dropped 0; count of bases not matched to a gene: 6. CDR3 sequence reads: CASSPPGTGGSGNTIYF. The DNA of the CDR3 is TGCGCCAGCAGCCCACCCGGGACAGGGGGCTCTGGAAACACCATATATTTT. The full variable domain, rest sourced from reference TRBV5-1 and TRBJ1-3, is KAGVTQTPRYLIKTRGQQVTLSCSPISGHRSVSWYQQTPGQGLQFLFEYFSETQRNKGNFPGRFSGRQFSNSRSEMNVSTLELGDSALYLCASSPPGTGGSGNTIYFGEGSWLTVV.

This chain connects TRBV18 to TRBJ2-3, with a weak D call TRBD1 (6 bases). Trimming cost V 3 bases and J 0 bases, with 13 bases left between them. CDR3 length: 16 residues. Germline V CDR1 and CDR2: KGHSH, LQKENI. CDR3 nucleotide sequence: TGTGCCAGCTCACCCCCACGACAGGCGAGCACAGATACGCAGTATTTT. Translation: CASSPPRQASTDTQYF.

As for this clone: Distinct nucleotide sequences in the sample also encode this CDR3. V usage is TRBV4-3 and J usage is TRBJ1-5, with D perhaps matching TRBD1 (6 bases). With 0 bases removed from V and 0 bases from J, the gap between germline ends came to 15 bases. Germline V gene lookup returns CDR1 LGHNA and CDR2 YSLEER. CDR3 length: 18 amino acids. CDR3 coding DNA: TGCGCCAGCAGCCAAGATCTTAGGGGGAGGGGTAGCAATCAGCCCCAGCATTTT. As protein: CASSQDLRGRGSNQPQHF.

This clone has a single count. The chain couples TRBV5-1 to TRBJ1-1; TRBD1 aligns across 11 bases. Germline V gene data show CDR1 as SGHRS and CDR2 as YFSETQ. V gave up 3 bases and J gave up 4 bases; unmatched junction bases: 5. The CDR3 totals 15 residues. The CDR3, as DNA: TGCGCCAGCAGCTCCGTTGGGACAGGGGGCACTGAAGCTTTCTTT. Translated, it gives CASSSVGTGGTEAFF.

The J gene is TRBJ1-3, the V gene TRBV25-1; D remains unclear. The CDR3 extends over 15 amino acids. The V gene's germline CDR1 is MGHDK and CDR2 SYGVNS. V was shortened by 3 bases and J by 0 bases, with 9 bases between the two germline ends. The CDR3 protein is CASSDGRGSGNTIYF. The CDR3 DNA reads as TGTGCCAGCAGTGATGGGCGGGGCTCTGGAAACACCATATATTTT.

The gene calls are TRBV7-6 and TRBJ2-2; TRBD2 is a possible D gene (6 bases). The CDR3 is made up of 15 amino acids. V was cut by 2 bases and J by 4 bases, with 11 bases left in between. Germline lookup yields CDR1 SGHVS and CDR2 FNYEAQ. Here the CDR3 reads CASSLIGTVTGELFF. CDR3 nucleotide sequence: TGTGCCAGCAGCTTAATTGGGACTGTCACCGGGGAGCTGTTTTTT.

The V and J genes are TRBV24-1 and TRBJ2-1; 8 bases match TRBD2. With 3 bases clipped from V and 8 bases from J, the junction kept 11 bases outside the gene matches. CDR3 length equals 16 residues. Germline V CDR1 and CDR2: KGHDR, SFDVKD. The DNA of the CDR3 is TGTGCCACCAGTGATAGCGGGAGCCTTCATGTTCATGAGCAGTTCTTC. It encodes CATSDSGSLHVHEQFF.

V and J are TRBV28 and TRBJ1-6, with 9 bases lining up with TRBD1. This CDR3 contains 16 residues. The V gene end was trimmed by 6 bases and the J gene end by 8 bases; junction bases not matched to a gene: 11. Germline CDR1 reads MDHEN; CDR2 reads SYDVKM. The CDR3 DNA follows: TGTGCCAGCAGCAGCCCCAACAGGGGGCGGGATTCACCCCTCCACTTT. Protein: CASSSPNRGRDSPLHF.

V usage is TRBV27 and J usage is TRBJ1-6; D is uncertain. This CDR3 comprises 14 residues. V lost 6 bases and J lost 6, with 12 bases in between. Germline assignment: CDR1 MNHEY and CDR2 SMNVEV (reference sequence). The CDR3 sequence is CASSRREGNSPLHF. The CDR3 nucleotides are TGTGCCAGCAGCAGGCGGGAAGGTAATTCACCCCTCCACTTT.

V usage is TRBV4-3 and J usage is TRBJ2-3; the match to TRBD2 covers 12 bases. Germline CDR1 reads LGHNA; CDR2 reads YSLEER. V trimming: 4 bases; J trimming: 6 bases; junction bases outside the gene matches: 5. The CDR3 spans 15 residues. CDR3 sequence: CASSPKTSGSDTQYF. In DNA form, the CDR3 reads TGCGCCAGCAGCCCCAAGACTAGCGGGAGCGATACGCAGTATTTT.

CDR3 coding DNA: TGTGCCAGCAGTTACGGGACAGACTCCTACGAGCAGTACTTC. Encoded protein: CASSYGTDSYEQYF. The gene calls are TRBV6-5 and TRBJ2-7; 7 bases map to TRBD1. Germline V lookup: CDR1 MNHEY, CDR2 SVGAGI. V shed 2 bases and J 0 bases; nucleotides not matched to a gene: 1. The CDR3 is 14 residues long.

This clone was observed a few times. The rearrangement uses TRBV2 and TRBJ1-1; D not resolved. V was pared by 3 bases and J by 3 bases, with 5 bases between. This CDR3 is 12 amino acids long. From germline, CDR1 is SNHLY and CDR2 FYNNEI. In nucleotides, the CDR3 is TGTGCCAGCAGTGATCAGTACACTGAAGCTTTCTTT. Protein product: CASSDQYTEAFF. Full variable domain (remainder filled in from reference TRBV2 and TRBJ1-1): EPEVTQTPSHQVTQMGQEVILRCVPISNHLYFYWYRQILGQKVEFLVSFYNNEISEKSEIFDDQFSVERPDGSNFTLKIRSTKLEDSAMYFCASSDQYTEAFFGQGTRLTVV.

V is TRBV11-2 and J is TRBJ1-4; TRBD1 agrees at 7 bases. The CDR3 runs to 12 residues. Trimming cost V 5 bases and J 14 bases; bases outside gene matches: 8. Germline V gives CDR1 SGHAT, CDR2 FQNNGV. In nucleotides, the CDR3 is TGTGCCAGCAGCGAACAGGGGATTAATCTGTTTTTT. Protein: CASSEQGINLFF. Full variable domain (remainder filled in from reference TRBV11-2 and TRBJ1-4): EAGVAQSPRYKIIEKRQSVAFWCNPISGHATLYWYQQILGQGPKLLIQFQNNGVVDDSQLPKDRFSAERLKGVDSTLKIQPAKLEDSAVYLCASSEQGINLFFGSGTQLSVL.

The chain uses TRBV27 and TRBJ1-5; TRBD1 aligns across 7 bases. V dropped 7 bases and J dropped 3; count of bases not matched to a gene: 6. The CDR3 covers 14 residues. Per the germline V gene, CDR1 is MNHEY and CDR2 is SMNVEV (reference sequence). Here the CDR3 DNA reads TGTGCCAGCAACCCGACAGGGCCCAATCAGCCCCAGCATTTT. Protein: CASNPTGPNQPQHF.

The rearrangement links TRBV27 to TRBJ2-7; tentatively, D is TRBD1 (5 bases). This CDR3 spans 15 amino acids. The V gene lost 5 bases and the J gene lost 1 base, with 15 bases spanning the gap. Germline V lookup: CDR1 MNHEY, CDR2 SMNVEV (reference sequence). CDR3: CASSPQGYGSYEQYF. In nucleotides, the CDR3 is TGTGCCAGCAGTCCCCAGGGTTACGGGTCCTACGAGCAGTACTTC.

This chain's CDR3 is CASSQIQGDTQPQHF. DNA for the CDR3: TGCGCCAGCAGCCAAATTCAGGGGGATACCCAGCCCCAGCATTTT. The chain employs TRBV4-3 and TRBJ1-5; TRBD1 matches at 7 bases. This CDR3 spans 15 amino acids. Germline trimming cut 2 bases from V and 7 bases from J; bases unmatched to any gene: 8. CDR1 is LGHNA, CDR2 YSLEER, per germline.

This chain joins TRBV5-1 and TRBJ2-5; D is unclear. The V end was cut by 0 bases, the J end by 2 bases, with 11 bases between. CDR3 length: 15 amino acids. Germline V gene lookup returns CDR1 SGHRS and CDR2 YFSETQ. The CDR3 coding sequence is TGCGCCAGCAGCTTGGAATCGCGTAGACAAGAGACCCAGTACTTC. This sequence encodes CASSLESRRQETQYF. Full variable domain (rest looked up from reference TRBV5-1 and TRBJ2-5): KAGVTQTPRYLIKTRGQQVTLSCSPISGHRSVSWYQQTPGQGLQFLFEYFSETQRNKGNFPGRFSGRQFSNSRSEMNVSTLELGDSALYLCASSLESRRQETQYFGPGTRLLVL.

The chain is built from TRBV24-1 and TRBJ2-1; TRBD2 matches at 10 bases. CDR3 length equals 20 residues. Trimming at V came to 6 bases and at J to 1 base, leaving 17 bases not matched to a gene. CDR1 and CDR2 (germline): KGHDR, SFDVKD. The DNA of the CDR3 is TGTGCCACCAGTCGGGGACTAGCGCCTTCCCTGGGGGAGTCCTACAATGAGCAGTTCTTC. This sequence encodes CATSRGLAPSLGESYNEQFF.

This rearrangement joins TRBV5-1 to TRBJ2-5, with 9 bases that match TRBD1. The germline V gene has CDR1 SGHRS and CDR2 YFSETQ. This CDR3 is 17 amino acids long. J lost 5 bases, V lost 3 bases, and 14 bases had no gene match. The CDR3 DNA is TGCGCCAGCAGCTCAAATCCCGGGGGACAGGGTCGGGAGACCCAGTACTTC. This sequence encodes CASSSNPGGQGRETQYF. Full variable domain (outside the CDR3, taken from reference TRBV5-1 and TRBJ2-5): KAGVTQTPRYLIKTRGQQVTLSCSPISGHRSVSWYQQTPGQGLQFLFEYFSETQRNKGNFPGRFSGRQFSNSRSEMNVSTLELGDSALYLCASSSNPGGQGRETQYFGPGTRLLVL.